The clone carrying this T cell receptor (beta chain) was picked up a small number of times. No antigen is known for it. At one of its ends the junction is not consistent with the germline gene, which may arise from a read error. The sample is drawn from a study of T-cell memory formation after mild COVID-19. There are 12 residues in the CDR3. Germline lookup yields CDR1 DFQATT and CDR2 SNEGSKA (reference sequence). Overall study findings and caveats: Clones that contracted from day 15 to 85 were balanced CD4/CD8, while later expanders leaned CD4+. The authors left the SARS-CoV-2 specificity of second-wave clones peaking on day 37 unconfirmed. Researchers found some responding clones in pre-infection memory, a sign that cross-reactive memory joined.

The 5'RACE method, run with constant-segment primers, produced TCR alpha and TCR beta cDNA libraries (carrying sample barcodes and UMIs). One entry per CDR3 protein, called by TCRdb with MiXCR from the 5' RACE reads. The sample has around 250,000 distinct CDR3 sequences; under 20% are singletons. The chain is built from TRBV20-1 and TRBJ2-3, with a tentative D call TRBD2 (5 bases). The sequence was obtained from a man between 18 and 35 years old who had mild COVID-19 (a few samples of this study predate the infection). Cell type and time point are not known. Sequencing was done on a sample of PBMCs or a T cell subset sorted from them (not recorded which). CDR3: CSARDGPETNFF. DNA for the CDR3: TGCAGTGCTAGAGATGGGCCAGAGACTAACTTTTTT.